The rows below give T cell receptor beta chains drawn from one sample of a study of blood T cell repertoires in COVID-19. The protocol was immunoSEQ multiplex PCR, while the TCRdb copy is restricted to in-frame clones and leaves out a portion. The table has 100,000 to 150,000 clones, around nine tenths seen once. Material for sequencing was peripheral blood. The receptor source for this set is a woman older than 75 with acute or convalescent COVID-19. Each CDR3 is given with its conserved first and last residue. Fields, in order: clone size, D gene, V gene, CDR3 length, J gene, CDR3 protein, CDR3 DNA. A D gene is named only where the DNA matches it firmly. Clone size is stated in some rows and not others, as once, few, many or a class when expanded.

size: few; D: TRBD1; V: TRBV25-1; length: 14; J: TRBJ2-3; CDR3: CASRGQGLTDTQYF; DNA: TGTGCCAGCAGAGGACAGGGCCTTACAGATACGCAGTATTTT
size: once; D: .; V: TRBV27; length: 14; J: TRBJ1-6; CDR3: CASRQSSYNSPLHF; DNA: TGTGCCAGCCGACAGAGCTCCTATAATTCACCCCTCCACTTT
size: .; D: TRBD1; V: TRBV6-2/TRBV6-3; length: 14; J: TRBJ1-2; CDR3: CASSRGQGGYGYTF; DNA: TGTGCCAGCAGCCGAGGACAGGGGGGGTATGGCTACACCTTC
size: .; D: .; V: TRBV21-1; length: 14; J: TRBJ2-7; CDR3: CASSKVQGLYEQYF; DNA: TGTGCCAGCAGCAAAGTACAAGGACTCTACGAGCAGTACTTC
size: .; D: .; V: TRBV12-3/TRBV12-4; length: 12; J: TRBJ1-5; CDR3: CASSFGNQPQHF; DNA: TGTGCCAGCAGTTTCGGCAATCAGCCCCAGCATTTT
size: .; D: TRBD1; V: TRBV3-1/TRBV3-2; length: 14; J: TRBJ1-5; CDR3: CASSLGTAYQPQHF; DNA: TGTGCCAGCAGCCTGGGGACAGCGTATCAGCCCCAGCATTTT
size: .; D: .; V: TRBV4-1; length: 15; J: TRBJ1-2; CDR3: CASSTQGFSNYGYTF; DNA: TGCGCCAGCAGCACACAGGGATTCTCTAACTATGGCTACACCTTC
size: .; D: .; V: TRBV2; length: 16; J: TRBJ2-5; CDR3: CASSVRGRSYQETQYF; DNA: TGTGCCAGCAGTGTCAGAGGAAGATCGTACCAAGAGACCCAGTACTTC
size: .; D: TRBD1; V: TRBV5-1; length: 16; J: TRBJ1-1; CDR3: CASSWNGQGRNTEAFF; DNA: TGCGCCAGCAGCTGGAACGGACAGGGGCGGAACACTGAAGCTTTCTTT
size: .; D: .; V: TRBV5-1; length: 14; J: TRBJ1-1; CDR3: CASSWEQQGAEAFF; DNA: TGCGCCAGCAGCTGGGAACAGCAGGGTGCTGAAGCTTTCTTT
size: .; D: TRBD2; V: TRBV28; length: 13; J: TRBJ2-7; CDR3: CASRTSVSYEQYF; DNA: TGTGCCAGTAGGACTAGCGTATCCTACGAGCAGTACTTC
size: few; D: .; V: TRBV5-6; length: 15; J: TRBJ1-1; CDR3: CASSFRLVMNTEAFF; DNA: TGTGCCAGCAGCTTCAGATTGGTAATGAACACTGAAGCTTTCTTT
size: .; D: .; V: TRBV11-2; length: 15; J: TRBJ2-7; CDR3: CASRDGHRPSYEQYF; DNA: TGTGCCAGCAGGGATGGACATCGACCCTCCTACGAGCAGTACTTC
size: few; D: TRBD1; V: TRBV19; length: 14; J: TRBJ1-1; CDR3: CASSLRGLNTEAFF; DNA: TGTGCCAGTAGCCTCAGGGGGCTAAACACTGAAGCTTTCTTT
size: .; D: .; V: TRBV23-1; length: 15; J: TRBJ1-3; CDR3: CASSPEGNSGNTIYF; DNA: TGCGCCAGCAGTCCGGAGGGGAACTCTGGAAACACCATATATTTT
size: .; D: .; V: TRBV3-1/TRBV3-2; length: 12; J: TRBJ2-7; CDR3: CASSQAGTRPAF; DNA: TGTGCCAGCAGCCAAGCCGGGACTCGGCCTGCCTTC
size: .; D: .; V: TRBV5-1; length: 15; J: TRBJ1-6; CDR3: CASGKGESYNSPLHF; DNA: TGCGCCAGCGGGAAGGGGGAATCCTATAATTCACCCCTCCACTTT
size: .; D: .; V: TRBV10-2; length: 15; J: TRBJ2-1; CDR3: CASRELRSSYNEQFF; DNA: TGCGCCAGCAGGGAACTACGGAGCTCCTACAATGAGCAGTTCTTC
size: .; D: TRBD2; V: TRBV7-8; length: 17; J: TRBJ2-3; CDR3: CASSLAPSGRSTDTQYF; DNA: TGTGCCAGCAGCTTAGCACCTAGCGGGAGGTCTACAGATACGCAGTATTTT
size: .; D: TRBD2; V: TRBV9; length: 15; J: TRBJ2-1; CDR3: CASSPGLAVYNEQFF; DNA: TGTGCCAGCAGCCCCGGACTAGCGGTTTACAATGAGCAGTTCTTC
size: once; D: .; V: TRBV10-1; length: 13; J: TRBJ1-2; CDR3: CAKEPGSNYGYTF; DNA: TGCGCCAAAGAACCGGGTTCTAACTATGGCTACACCTTC
size: .; D: .; V: TRBV28; length: 15; J: TRBJ1-4; CDR3: CASSLQTGTNEKLFF; DNA: TGTGCCAGCAGTCTCCAGACAGGAACTAATGAAAAACTGTTTTTT
size: .; D: .; V: TRBV18; length: 19; J: TRBJ2-1; CDR3: CASSPRSSGFNPSNNEQFF; DNA: TGTGCCAGCTCACCACGATCCAGCGGGTTCAACCCCTCCAACAATGAGCAGTTCTTC
size: .; D: TRBD1; V: TRBV19; length: 14; J: TRBJ1-5; CDR3: CASLGTGGRQPQHF; DNA: TGTGCCAGCCTCGGGACAGGGGGCCGTCAGCCCCAGCATTTT
size: .; D: TRBD1; V: TRBV6-1; length: 13; J: TRBJ2-7; CDR3: CASSEQGAREQYF; DNA: TGTGCCAGCAGTGAACAGGGGGCGAGGGAGCAGTACTTC
size: .; D: TRBD2; V: TRBV23-1; length: 15; J: TRBJ2-1; CDR3: CASGGASGTLNEQFF; DNA: TGCGCCAGCGGGGGGGCTAGCGGGACATTAAATGAGCAGTTCTTC
size: .; D: TRBD1; V: TRBV14; length: 15; J: TRBJ2-5; CDR3: CASSEGQGALKTQYF; DNA: TGTGCCAGCAGTGAGGGACAGGGGGCTCTTAAGACCCAGTACTTC
size: .; D: .; V: TRBV19; length: 15; J: TRBJ2-7; CDR3: CASSKSSQKSYEQYF; DNA: TGTGCCAGTAGTAAGTCCTCACAGAAGTCCTACGAGCAGTACTTC
size: .; D: .; V: TRBV18; length: 17; J: TRBJ1-6; CDR3: CASSPTSRRSDNSPLHF; DNA: TGTGCCAGCTCACCCACTTCTAGACGGTCGGATAATTCACCCCTCCACTTT
size: few; D: TRBD2; V: TRBV15; length: 16; J: TRBJ2-1; CDR3: CATSRGTSGGTNEQFF; DNA: TGTGCCACCAGCAGAGGGACTAGCGGGGGGACCAATGAGCAGTTCTTC
size: .; D: TRBD1; V: TRBV4-2; length: 15; J: TRBJ1-4; CDR3: CASSRTGQGAEKLFF; DNA: TGTGCCAGCAGCCGAACGGGACAGGGGGCTGAAAAACTGTTTTTT
size: once; D: .; V: TRBV18; length: 17; J: TRBJ1-2; CDR3: CASSPQEDGEGHYGYTF; DNA: TGTGCCAGCTCACCACAGGAGGATGGGGAGGGGCACTATGGCTACACCTTC
size: once; D: .; V: TRBV13; length: 15; J: TRBJ1-3; CDR3: CASSSLGGRGNTIYF; DNA: TGTGCCAGCAGCTCCCTGGGGGGGCGTGGAAACACCATATATTTT
size: few; D: .; V: TRBV4-1; length: 15; J: TRBJ1-5; CDR3: CASSPSPQGGQPQHF; DNA: TGCGCCAGCAGCCCGAGCCCACAGGGTGGTCAGCCCCAGCATTTT
size: .; D: TRBD1; V: TRBV14; length: 16; J: TRBJ2-7; CDR3: CASSQRGQSSSYEQYF; DNA: TGTGCCAGCAGCCAGAGGGGACAGTCGAGCTCCTACGAGCAGTACTTC
size: once; D: .; V: TRBV19; length: 16; J: TRBJ1-5; CDR3: CASRPTRGVGNQPQHF; DNA: TGTGCCAGTAGACCCACAAGGGGCGTTGGCAATCAGCCCCAGCATTTT
size: .; D: .; V: TRBV18; length: 11; J: TRBJ1-1; CDR3: CASSPRSEAFF; DNA: TGTGCCAGCTCACCAAGGAGTGAAGCTTTCTTT
size: .; D: TRBD1; V: TRBV4-2; length: 20; J: TRBJ1-4; CDR3: CASSQALSWAGQGDNEKLFF; DNA: TGTGCCAGCAGCCAAGCTTTGAGTTGGGCCGGACAGGGGGATAATGAAAAACTGTTTTTT
size: .; D: .; V: TRBV4-1; length: 14; J: TRBJ2-3; CDR3: CASSQDTDTDTQYF; DNA: TGCGCCAGCAGCCAAGATACAGATACAGATACGCAGTATTTT
size: few; D: TRBD1; V: TRBV7-9; length: 13; J: TRBJ1-2; CDR3: CASSLPGQYGYTF; DNA: TGTGCCAGCAGCTTACCGGGACAGTATGGCTACACCTTC